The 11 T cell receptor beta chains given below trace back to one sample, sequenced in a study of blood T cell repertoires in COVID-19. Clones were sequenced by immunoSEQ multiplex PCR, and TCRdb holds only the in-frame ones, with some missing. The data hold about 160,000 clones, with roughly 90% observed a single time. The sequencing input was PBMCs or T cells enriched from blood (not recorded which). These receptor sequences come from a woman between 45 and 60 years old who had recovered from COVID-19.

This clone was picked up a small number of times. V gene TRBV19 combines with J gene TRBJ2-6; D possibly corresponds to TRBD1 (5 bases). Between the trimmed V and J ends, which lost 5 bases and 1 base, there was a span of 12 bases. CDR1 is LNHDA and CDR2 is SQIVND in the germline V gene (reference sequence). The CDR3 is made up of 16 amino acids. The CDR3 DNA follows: TGTGCCAGTAGTCGCCCCCCAGGGTCTGGGGCCAACGTCCTGACTTTC. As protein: CASSRPPGSGANVLTF.

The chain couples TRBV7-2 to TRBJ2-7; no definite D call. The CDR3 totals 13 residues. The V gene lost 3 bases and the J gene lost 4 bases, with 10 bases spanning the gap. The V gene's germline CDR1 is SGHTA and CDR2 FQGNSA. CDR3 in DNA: TGTGCCAGCAGCTTCGAGCGAATTTACGAGCAGTACTTC. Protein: CASSFERIYEQYF.

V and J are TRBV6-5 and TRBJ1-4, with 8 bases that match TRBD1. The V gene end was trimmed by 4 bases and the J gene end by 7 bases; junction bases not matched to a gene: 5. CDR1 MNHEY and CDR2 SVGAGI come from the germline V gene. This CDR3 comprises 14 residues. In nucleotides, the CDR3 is TGTGCCAGCAGTTTAGACAGGGGTGGTGAAAAACTGTTTTTT. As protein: CASSLDRGGEKLFF.

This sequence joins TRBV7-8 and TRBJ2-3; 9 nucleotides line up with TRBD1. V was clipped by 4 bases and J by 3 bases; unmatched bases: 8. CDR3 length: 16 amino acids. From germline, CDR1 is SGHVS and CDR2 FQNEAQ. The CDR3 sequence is CASSYIGTGRTDTQYF. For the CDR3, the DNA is TGTGCCAGCAGCTATATTGGGACAGGGAGGACAGATACGCAGTATTTT.

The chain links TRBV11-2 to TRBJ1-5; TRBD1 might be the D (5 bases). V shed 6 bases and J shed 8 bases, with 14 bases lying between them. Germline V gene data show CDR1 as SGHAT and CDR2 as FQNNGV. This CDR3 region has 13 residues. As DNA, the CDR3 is TGTGCCAGCAGTGTGATCTTAGGGGAGCCCCAGCATTTT. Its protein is CASSVILGEPQHF.

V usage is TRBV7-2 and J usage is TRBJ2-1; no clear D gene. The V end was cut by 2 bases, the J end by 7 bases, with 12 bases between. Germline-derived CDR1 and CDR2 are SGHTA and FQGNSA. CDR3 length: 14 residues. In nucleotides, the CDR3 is TGTGCCAGCAGCTTAAATCCGAGCGCAAATGAGCAGTTCTTC. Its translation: CASSLNPSANEQFF.

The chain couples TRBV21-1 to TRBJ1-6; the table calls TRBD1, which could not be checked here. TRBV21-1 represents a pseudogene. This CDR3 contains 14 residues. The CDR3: CASSNGRVNSPLHF. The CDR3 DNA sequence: TGTGCCAGCAGCAATGGCAGGGTTAATTCACCCCTCCACTTT.

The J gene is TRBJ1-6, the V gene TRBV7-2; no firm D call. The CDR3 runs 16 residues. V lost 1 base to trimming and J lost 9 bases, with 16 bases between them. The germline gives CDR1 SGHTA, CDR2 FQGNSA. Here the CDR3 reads CASSLVGGGIGSPLHF. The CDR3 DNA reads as TGTGCCAGCAGCTTAGTGGGTGGCGGAATTGGTTCACCCCTCCACTTT.

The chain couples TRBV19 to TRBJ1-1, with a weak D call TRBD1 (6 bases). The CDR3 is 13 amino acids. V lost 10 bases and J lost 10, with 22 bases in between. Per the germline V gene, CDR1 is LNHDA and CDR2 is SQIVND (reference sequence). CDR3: CATSWDTGLGAFF. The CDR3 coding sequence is TGTGCCACCTCCTGGGACACCGGTCTTGGAGCTTTCTTT.

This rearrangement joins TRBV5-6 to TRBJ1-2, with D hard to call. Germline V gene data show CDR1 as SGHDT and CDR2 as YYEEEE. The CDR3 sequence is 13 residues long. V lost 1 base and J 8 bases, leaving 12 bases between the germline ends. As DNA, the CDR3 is TGTGCCAGCAGCTTGCTTGGGGAGGTCGGCTACACCTTC. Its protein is CASSLLGEVGYTF.

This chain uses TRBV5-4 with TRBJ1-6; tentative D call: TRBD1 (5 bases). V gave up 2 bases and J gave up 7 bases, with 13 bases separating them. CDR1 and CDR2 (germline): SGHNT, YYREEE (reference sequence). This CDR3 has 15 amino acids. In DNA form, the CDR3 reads TGTGCCAGCAGCTTAATGCAGGGCGGCAATTCACCCCTCCACTTT. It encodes CASSLMQGGNSPLHF.